Given below is one T cell receptor (beta chain) in context. Its antigen target is currently unknown. Base qualities are missing; no much larger clone stands one base away. This entry comes from a study of shared clonotypes between healthy human individuals (TCRdb year 2020). About the investigation overall: The cohort included a few men and a couple of women between 18 and 49 years of age. Different laboratories and diverse techniques were used to prepare libraries and sequence TCR repertoires, to increase sequencing depth and limit assay-specific biases. For each donor, CD4 naive and CD4 memory were each given three plates, CD8 naive was given two plates, and CD8 memory was given one plate. Per donor, leukapheresis produced somewhere between about 0.85 and 8.9 billion PBMCs. To estimate repertoire size and how much clonotype sharing occurs between individuals, the study deeply sequenced the blood TCR repertoires of several healthy adults.

Reading the germline V gene gives CDR1 SGHVS and CDR2 FQNEAQ. Unmatched junction bases come to 5, with V trimmed by 3 bases and J by 5 bases. From the cysteine through the phenylalanine, the CDR3 covers 14 amino acids. Solely the CDR3 DNA is kept, with 42 bases framed from the first base. The donors were healthy, HIV-negative adults with no recently reported acute infections or vaccinations. Only Caucasian adults living in Nashville, Tennessee, USA were represented among the donors. CD4+ T cells were enriched by magnetic negative selection; naive cells were then positively selected on CD45RA, and the negative fraction formed the memory subset. After blood collection by leukapheresis, PBMCs were isolated using Ficoll-Histopaque density gradient centrifugation and then cryopreserved in the vapor phase of liquid nitrogen. Purity and quantity of every magnetically sorted T cell population were checked by analytical flow cytometry. Each sorted fraction had its genomic DNA isolated and then quantified by UV absorbance on a Nanodrop 2000c.

Using the deep immunoSEQ assay, multiplex PCR amplified TCR CDR3 regions from genomic DNA. Genomic DNA extracted from each cell subset was distributed evenly over all wells of several immunoSEQ 96-well plates, and each plate served as one replicate. For sorted subsets, approximately 190 ng of genomic DNA, equivalent to tens of thousands of T cell genomes, went into each replicate PCR. The purified libraries were quantified using a Qubit 3.0 fluorometer, sized with a Bioanalyzer 2100, and then quantified again using the KAPA Library Quantification kit. A separate single-read 150-cycle Illumina NextSeq 550 flow cell was used to sequence each immunoSEQ 96-well plate. The original pipeline was this. Because only junctional sequences without quality scores were contained in the immunoSEQ output, filtering matching that applied to full-length reads could not be performed. Sequences were annotated with PyIR, a Python wrapper for IgBLAST v1.9, using IMGT germline references to assign V/J genes and CDR3. Reads were filtered out if the reads had weak V/J assignments (E-value above 1e-6), no CDR3, stop codons, out-of-frame junctions, or ambiguous translated residues. V3J clonotypes were defined by identical inferred V gene, J gene, and CDR3 amino acid sequence. To compute the percentage overlap between repertoires, the number of shared unique clonotypes was divided by the size of the smaller repertoire. RTK rarefaction, the Chao1 estimator, and Recon v2.1 estimates of unobserved clonotypes were used to assess repertoire richness. Generation probabilities were computed with OLGA for all TCRbeta clonotypes obtained by the gDNA method from several donors. The source is immuneACCESS, and TCRdb retained only in-frame sequences with V and J called. Part of the clones is not carried over; for the studies checked, unresolved V genes explain less than half of this, and the remainder is unexplained. V and J calls and clone size come straight from that table; D and trimming were deduced from the DNA. The sample includes about 980,000 clones, with more than 75% observed a single time. The ten largest clones take up approximately 1.5% of the sample.

What the authors observed across the whole study: Higher generation probabilities were observed for clonotypes shared by all four sorted-subset donors than for non-shared clonotypes. Pairwise subsampling led to the expectation that sequencing depth would affect the degree of clonotype sharing among donors. Because the study included a small number of donors, the genetic and exposure-history diversity represented was limited. Naive subsets generally had larger estimated clonotype richness than memory subsets. When a few donors were compared, the shared fraction of clonotypes was around 5% for naive CD4, approximately 3.5% for naive CD8, about 2.4% for memory CD4, and 0.4% for memory CD8. Even with the large sequencing depth, rarefaction of the sorted-subset datasets indicated that sequencing was incomplete. Only blood was sampled, and tissue TCR repertoires likely differ from those in blood.

The rearrangement joined TRBV7-8 to TRBJ2-7; 9 bases in between match TRBD1. This TCR was sampled from a man younger than 35 in good health. Source material: memory CD4+ T cells sorted from blood. Interpreted using the paper, the cell subset or site label stands for: CD45RA-negative fraction. CDR3 reads: CASSFTGGGDEQYF. The nucleotides read TGTGCCAGCAGCTTCACAGGGGGCGGCGACGAGCAGTACTTC.